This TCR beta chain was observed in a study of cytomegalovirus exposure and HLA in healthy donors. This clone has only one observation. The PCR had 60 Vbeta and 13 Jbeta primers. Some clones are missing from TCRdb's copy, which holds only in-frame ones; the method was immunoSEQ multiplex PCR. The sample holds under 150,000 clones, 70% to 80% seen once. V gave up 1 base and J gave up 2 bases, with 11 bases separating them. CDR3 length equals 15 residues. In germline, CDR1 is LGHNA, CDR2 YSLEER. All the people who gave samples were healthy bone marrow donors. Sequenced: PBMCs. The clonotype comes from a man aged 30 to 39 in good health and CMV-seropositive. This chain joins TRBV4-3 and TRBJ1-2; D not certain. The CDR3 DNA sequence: TGCGCCAGCAGCCAAGTTCGGTCGTACAACTATGGCTACACCTTC. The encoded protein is CASSQVRSYNYGYTF.